The text below deals with one T cell receptor beta chain. The CDR3 is 15 amino acids. Trimming removed 6 bases from V and 2 bases from J; junction bases left unmatched: 3. CDR1 is LNHDA and CDR2 is SQIVND in the germline V gene (reference sequence). This sample is part of a study of cytomegalovirus exposure and HLA in healthy donors. The PCR had 60 Vbeta and 13 Jbeta primers. Only in-frame clones appear in the TCRdb table, and some are missing; sequencing was by immunoSEQ multiplex PCR. The data hold over 200,000 clones, with around 80% observed a single time. This sequence was found in a middle-aged woman in good health and CMV-seronegative. The genes are TRBV19 and TRBJ2-1; 11 bases align to TRBD2. The sequenced material came from PBMCs. In DNA form, the CDR3 reads TGTGCCAGTAGCAGTAGCGGGGGGGCCTACAATGAGCAGTTCTTC. It encodes CASSSSGGAYNEQFF.